This is a list of T cell receptor beta chains from one sample in a study of graft-versus-host responses after intestinal transplantation. Assay: immunoSEQ multiplex PCR; the TCRdb copy retains only in-frame clones and omits some. The data contain 100,000 or so clones, under 95% of them singletons. Antigens for these TCRs are unknown. Sequencing used unstimulated CD8+ T cells sorted from spleen or lymph node cells, obtained before intestinal transplant. These receptors all come from a human donor who received an intestinal transplant. The CDR3 runs from the conserved cysteine through the conserved F or W. D genes are given only for firm matches.

j_call: TRBJ2-7; d_call: NA; v_call: TRBV19; cdr3_aa: CATHPRYEQYF
j_call: TRBJ2-5; d_call: NA; v_call: TRBV11-2; cdr3_aa: CASSLWEKKETQYF
j_call: TRBJ2-7; d_call: NA; v_call: TRBV19; cdr3_aa: CASSWVSGAYEQYF
j_call: TRBJ2-3; d_call: NA; v_call: TRBV11-2; cdr3_aa: CASSSAGPDTQYF
j_call: TRBJ1-6; d_call: TRBD1; v_call: TRBV6-1; cdr3_aa: CASSDWDRSNSPLHF
j_call: TRBJ2-3; d_call: NA; v_call: TRBV6-5; cdr3_aa: CASSSRHTDTQYF
j_call: TRBJ1-1; d_call: NA; v_call: TRBV10-3; cdr3_aa: CAISGGAGENTEAFF
j_call: TRBJ2-3; d_call: NA; v_call: TRBV4-3; cdr3_aa: CASSSLRGADTQYF
j_call: TRBJ2-3; d_call: TRBD2; v_call: TRBV13; cdr3_aa: CASSIAGGLTTDTQYF
j_call: TRBJ2-2; d_call: NA; v_call: TRBV4-3; cdr3_aa: CASSPREGTGELFF
j_call: TRBJ2-1; d_call: TRBD1; v_call: TRBV27; cdr3_aa: CASSTGDSYNEQFF
j_call: TRBJ2-4; d_call: NA; v_call: TRBV7-2; cdr3_aa: CASSSSLGLKYF
j_call: TRBJ2-7; d_call: TRBD1; v_call: TRBV15; cdr3_aa: CATSSDRVSSYEQYF
j_call: TRBJ2-3; d_call: TRBD2; v_call: TRBV5-4; cdr3_aa: CASSMGLAETFSTDTQYF
j_call: TRBJ1-1; d_call: NA; v_call: TRBV30; cdr3_aa: CAWSLARGTEAFF
j_call: TRBJ2-1; d_call: TRBD1; v_call: TRBV19; cdr3_aa: CASTWTGNSNEQFF
j_call: TRBJ2-7; d_call: NA; v_call: TRBV7-2; cdr3_aa: CASSSGSVPSYEQYF
j_call: TRBJ2-1; d_call: NA; v_call: TRBV4-3; cdr3_aa: CASSQDRQTYNEQFF
j_call: TRBJ2-7; d_call: NA; v_call: TRBV27; cdr3_aa: CASSSRGSEQYF
j_call: TRBJ2-3; d_call: TRBD2; v_call: TRBV4-1; cdr3_aa: CASSQVVTSGRATDTQYF
j_call: TRBJ2-3; d_call: NA; v_call: TRBV9; cdr3_aa: CASTRAGGGRDTQYF
j_call: TRBJ2-1; d_call: TRBD2; v_call: TRBV11-3; cdr3_aa: CASSLEGTSGAFYNEQFF
j_call: TRBJ2-1; d_call: NA; v_call: TRBV5-8; cdr3_aa: CASSLRRNNEQFF
j_call: TRBJ2-3; d_call: TRBD2; v_call: TRBV2; cdr3_aa: CASTRLAEITDTQYF
j_call: TRBJ2-7; d_call: TRBD1; v_call: TRBV7-2; cdr3_aa: CASGGTGASYEQYF
j_call: TRBJ2-7; d_call: NA; v_call: TRBV27; cdr3_aa: CASSPDRIQNEQYF
j_call: TRBJ2-1; d_call: NA; v_call: TRBV7-2; cdr3_aa: CASSRGTDYNEQFF
j_call: TRBJ2-1; d_call: TRBD2; v_call: TRBV4-2; cdr3_aa: CASSPLAGGSVEQFF
j_call: TRBJ1-6; d_call: TRBD1; v_call: TRBV6-5; cdr3_aa: CASSDRGPNSPLHF
j_call: TRBJ2-2; d_call: TRBD1; v_call: TRBV19; cdr3_aa: CASRQDRPNTGELFF
j_call: TRBJ1-2; d_call: NA; v_call: TRBV5-1; cdr3_aa: CASSLEGGRGFYGYTF
j_call: TRBJ2-3; d_call: TRBD1; v_call: TRBV5-1; cdr3_aa: CASSFRQGASTDTQYF
j_call: TRBJ2-5; d_call: NA; v_call: TRBV4-3; cdr3_aa: CASSQGGLKETQYF
j_call: TRBJ1-2; d_call: NA; v_call: TRBV4-3; cdr3_aa: CASSQAQGGYGYTF
j_call: TRBJ2-3; d_call: TRBD2; v_call: TRBV7-8; cdr3_aa: CASSLVLAGGTDTQYF
j_call: TRBJ2-3; d_call: NA; v_call: TRBV4-1; cdr3_aa: CASSQAPGTDTQYF
j_call: TRBJ2-1; d_call: TRBD2; v_call: TRBV30; cdr3_aa: CAWSLGGINEQFF
j_call: TRBJ2-3; d_call: NA; v_call: TRBV19; cdr3_aa: CASKRPQGLSDTQYF
j_call: TRBJ2-1; d_call: TRBD2; v_call: TRBV19; cdr3_aa: CASSRPLVLAGGSYNEQFF
j_call: TRBJ2-7; d_call: NA; v_call: TRBV2; cdr3_aa: CASRTSFSYEQYF
j_call: TRBJ2-7; d_call: NA; v_call: TRBV7-9; cdr3_aa: CASSLDRDPVHEQYF
j_call: TRBJ2-7; d_call: TRBD1; v_call: TRBV11-3; cdr3_aa: CASSLRTGEWTYEQYF